This entry features one T cell receptor (beta chain) sequence. This specimen comes from a study of shared clonotypes between healthy human individuals. The protocol was immunoSEQ multiplex PCR, while the TCRdb copy is restricted to in-frame clones and leaves out a portion. Of roughly 110,000 clones in the sample, roughly 70% were seen once. Germline values: CDR1 SGHDT, CDR2 YYEEEE. This CDR3 region has 18 residues. Trimming shortened V by 6 bases and J by 1 base, and 20 bases separated the two germline ends. Each sample came from a Caucasian adult donor living in Nashville, Tennessee. The sequenced sample consisted of memory CD8+ T cells sorted from blood. The subset is: CD45RO+ cells pooled with CCR7-negative TemRA cells. The chain links TRBV5-6 to TRBJ2-6; no definite D call. The receptor was derived from a woman aged 25 to 39 in good health. CDR3 coding DNA: TGTGCCAGCACCTCGGCCCTGCTGGGGTTATCTGGGGCCAACGTCCTGACTTTC. Translated, it gives CASTSALLGLSGANVLTF. Full variable domain (missing parts from reference TRBV5-6 and TRBJ2-6): DAGVTQSPTHLIKTRGQQVTLRCSPKSGHDTVSWYQQALGQGPQFIFQYYEEEERQRGNFPDRFSGHQFPNYSSELNVNALLLGDSALYLCASTSALLGLSGANVLTFGAGSRLTVL.